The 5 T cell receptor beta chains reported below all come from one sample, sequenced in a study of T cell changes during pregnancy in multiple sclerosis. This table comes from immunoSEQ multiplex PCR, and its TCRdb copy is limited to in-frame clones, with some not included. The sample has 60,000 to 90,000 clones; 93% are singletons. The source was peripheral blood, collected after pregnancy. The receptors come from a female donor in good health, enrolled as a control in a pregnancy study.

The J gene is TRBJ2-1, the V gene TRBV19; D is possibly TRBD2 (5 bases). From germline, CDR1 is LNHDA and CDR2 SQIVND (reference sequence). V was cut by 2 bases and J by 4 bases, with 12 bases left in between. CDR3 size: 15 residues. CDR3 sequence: CASSIITRNYNEQFF. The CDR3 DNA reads TGTGCCAGTAGTATAATAACTAGAAATTACAATGAGCAGTTCTTC.

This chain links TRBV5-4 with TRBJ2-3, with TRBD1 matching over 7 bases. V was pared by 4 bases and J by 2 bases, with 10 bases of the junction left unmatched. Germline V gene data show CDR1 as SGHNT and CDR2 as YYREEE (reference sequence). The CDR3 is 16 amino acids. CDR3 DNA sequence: TGTGCCAGCAGCGTACGGACAGGACGACTCACAGATACGCAGTATTTT. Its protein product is CASSVRTGRLTDTQYF.

The CDR3 region has the DNA TGCAGTGCGCTCCTAGCGGGGGAGCAGTACTTC. Protein: CSALLAGEQYF. This chain uses TRBV20-1 with TRBJ2-7; TRBD2 aligns across 9 bases. Unmatched junction bases numbered 4, after V lost 6 bases and J lost 7 bases. There are 11 residues in the CDR3. Germline assignment: CDR1 DFQATT and CDR2 SNEGSKA (reference sequence).

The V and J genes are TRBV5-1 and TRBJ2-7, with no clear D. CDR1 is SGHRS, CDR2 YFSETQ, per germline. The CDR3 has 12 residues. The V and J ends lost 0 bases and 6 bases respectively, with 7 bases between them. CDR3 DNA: TGCGCCAGCAGCTTGGGGGCTCTCGAGCAGTACTTC. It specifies CASSLGALEQYF.

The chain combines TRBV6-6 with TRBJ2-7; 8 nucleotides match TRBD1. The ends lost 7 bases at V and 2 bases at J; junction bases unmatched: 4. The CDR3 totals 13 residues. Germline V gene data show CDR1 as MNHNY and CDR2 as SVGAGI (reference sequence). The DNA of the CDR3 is TGTGCCAGCAATAACAGGGGGACCTACGAGCAGTACTTC. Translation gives CASNNRGTYEQYF.